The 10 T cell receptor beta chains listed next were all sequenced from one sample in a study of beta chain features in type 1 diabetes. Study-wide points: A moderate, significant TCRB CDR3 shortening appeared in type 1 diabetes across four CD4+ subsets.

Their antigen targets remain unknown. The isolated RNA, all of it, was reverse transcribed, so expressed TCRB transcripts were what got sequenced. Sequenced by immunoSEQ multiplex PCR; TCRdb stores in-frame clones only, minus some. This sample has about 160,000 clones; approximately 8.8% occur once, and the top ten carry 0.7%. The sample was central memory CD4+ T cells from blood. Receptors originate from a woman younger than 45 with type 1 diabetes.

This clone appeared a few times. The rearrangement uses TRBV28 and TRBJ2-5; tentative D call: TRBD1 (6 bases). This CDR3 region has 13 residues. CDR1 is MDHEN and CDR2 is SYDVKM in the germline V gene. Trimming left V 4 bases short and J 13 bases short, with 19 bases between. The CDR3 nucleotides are TGTGCCAGCAGTTCAAACGACAGGTCTATTTCGTACTTC. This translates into CASSSNDRSISYF.

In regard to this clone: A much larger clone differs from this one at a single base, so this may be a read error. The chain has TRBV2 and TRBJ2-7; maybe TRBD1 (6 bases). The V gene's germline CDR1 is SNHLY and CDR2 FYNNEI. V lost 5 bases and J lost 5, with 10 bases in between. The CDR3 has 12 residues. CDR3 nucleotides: TGTGCCAGCAGTCCGGACAGAGACGAGCAGTACTTC. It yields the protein CASSPDRDEQYF.

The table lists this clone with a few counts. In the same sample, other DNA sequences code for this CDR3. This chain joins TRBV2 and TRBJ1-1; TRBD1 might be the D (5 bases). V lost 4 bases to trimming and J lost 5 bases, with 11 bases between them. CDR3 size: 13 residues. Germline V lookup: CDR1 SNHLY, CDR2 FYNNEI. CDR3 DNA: TGTGCCAGCAGTGGTCAGGAGGGGACTGAAGCTTTCTTT. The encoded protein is CASSGQEGTEAFF. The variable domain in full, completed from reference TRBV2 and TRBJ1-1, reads EPEVTQTPSHQVTQMGQEVILRCVPISNHLYFYWYRQILGQKVEFLVSFYNNEISEKSEIFDDQFSVERPDGSNFTLKIRSTKLEDSAMYFCASSGQEGTEAFFGQGTRLTVV.

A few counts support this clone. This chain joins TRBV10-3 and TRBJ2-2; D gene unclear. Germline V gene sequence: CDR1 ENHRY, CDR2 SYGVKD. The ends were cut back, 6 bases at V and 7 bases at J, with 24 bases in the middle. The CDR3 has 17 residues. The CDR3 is CAIRETLVAGGVGELFF. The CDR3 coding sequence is TGTGCCATCAGAGAGACCTTAGTCGCTGGTGGAGTCGGGGAGCTGTTTTTT.

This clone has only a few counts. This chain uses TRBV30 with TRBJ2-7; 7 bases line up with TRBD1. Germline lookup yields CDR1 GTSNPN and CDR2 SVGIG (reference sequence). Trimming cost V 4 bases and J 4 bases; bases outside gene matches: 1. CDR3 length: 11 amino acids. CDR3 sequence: CAWKTGYEQYF. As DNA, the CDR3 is TGTGCCTGGAAGACAGGGTACGAGCAGTACTTC. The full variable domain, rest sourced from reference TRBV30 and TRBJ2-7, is SQTIHQWPATLVQPVGSPLSLECTVEGTSNPNLYWYRQAAGRGLQLLFYSVGIGQISSEVPQNLSASRPQDRQFILSSKKLLLSDSGFYLCAWKTGYEQYFGPGTRLTVT.

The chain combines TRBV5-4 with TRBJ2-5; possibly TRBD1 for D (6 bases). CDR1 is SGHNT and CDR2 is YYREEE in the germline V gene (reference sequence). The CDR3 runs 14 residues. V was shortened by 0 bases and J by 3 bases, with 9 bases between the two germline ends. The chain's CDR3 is CASSLGQGKETQYF. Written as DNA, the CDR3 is TGTGCCAGCAGCTTGGGGCAGGGGAAAGAGACCCAGTACTTC.

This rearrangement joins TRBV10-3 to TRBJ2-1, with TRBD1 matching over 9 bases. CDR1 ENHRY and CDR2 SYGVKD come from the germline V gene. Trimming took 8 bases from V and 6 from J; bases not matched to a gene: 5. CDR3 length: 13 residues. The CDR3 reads CAIFRTGANEQFF. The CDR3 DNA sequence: TGTGCCATCTTCCGGACAGGGGCCAATGAGCAGTTCTTC.

CDR3: CASKEGGGNEQFF. CDR3 DNA: TGTGCCAGCAAGGAGGGAGGGGGCAATGAGCAGTTCTTC. The rearrangement joins TRBV2 to TRBJ2-1; D is perhaps TRBD2 (7 bases). Germline values: CDR1 SNHLY, CDR2 FYNNEI. Trimming cost V 7 bases and J 6 bases, with 13 bases left between them. The CDR3 sequence is 13 residues long.

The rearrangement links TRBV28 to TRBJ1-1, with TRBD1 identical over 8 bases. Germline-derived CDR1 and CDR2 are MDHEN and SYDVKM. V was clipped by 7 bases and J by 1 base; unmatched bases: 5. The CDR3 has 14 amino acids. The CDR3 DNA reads TGTGCCAGCACAACGGGGACAGGGAACACTGAAGCTTTCTTT. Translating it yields CASTTGTGNTEAFF.

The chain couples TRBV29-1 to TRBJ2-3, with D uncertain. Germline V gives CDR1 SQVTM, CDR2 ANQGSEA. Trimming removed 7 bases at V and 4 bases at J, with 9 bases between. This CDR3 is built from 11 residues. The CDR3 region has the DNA TGCAGCGGGGCCCCCGCAGATACGCAGTATTTT. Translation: CSGAPADTQYF.